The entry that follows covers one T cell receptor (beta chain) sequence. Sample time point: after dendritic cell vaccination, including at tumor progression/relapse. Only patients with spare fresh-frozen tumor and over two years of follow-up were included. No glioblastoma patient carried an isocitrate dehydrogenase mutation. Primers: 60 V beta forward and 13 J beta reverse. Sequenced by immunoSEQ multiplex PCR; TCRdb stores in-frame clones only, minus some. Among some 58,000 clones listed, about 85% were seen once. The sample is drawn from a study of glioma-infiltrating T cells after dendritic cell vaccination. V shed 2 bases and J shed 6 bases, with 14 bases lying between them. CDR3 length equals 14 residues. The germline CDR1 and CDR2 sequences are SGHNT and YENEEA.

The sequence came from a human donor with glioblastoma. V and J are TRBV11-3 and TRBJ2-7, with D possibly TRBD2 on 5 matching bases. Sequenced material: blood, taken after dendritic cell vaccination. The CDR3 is CASSLSGSPGEQYF. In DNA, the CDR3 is TGTGCCAGCAGCTTAAGCGGCTCGCCTGGCGAGCAGTACTTC.